Listed here are 6 T cell receptor beta chains from one sample, sequenced in a study of cytomegalovirus exposure and HLA in healthy donors listed by TCRdb under 2017. Libraries came from the immunoSEQ multiplex PCR assay. The multiplex PCR relied on a mix of 60 forward primers for TCR Vbeta segments and 13 reverse primers for TCR Jbeta segments. TCRdb took over this immuneACCESS table, retaining in-frame rearrangements with V and J assigned. Such tables are incomplete; in checked studies, under half of the missing clones stem from an unresolved V gene, and the remainder is unexplained. For this sample the table gives 120,000 or so clones, of which around 75% were detected only once. In total, the top ten clones hold 2.1% of the sample. Source material: PBMCs. These receptors originate from a man aged 25-45 years in good health and CMV-seronegative.

This clone was observed once. The chain recombines TRBV5-1 with TRBJ2-7; 10 bases line up with TRBD1. In germline, CDR1 is SGHRS, CDR2 YFSETQ. The V gene end was trimmed by 7 bases and the J gene end by 3 bases; junction bases not matched to a gene: 10. This CDR3 region has 15 residues. The CDR3 loop reads CASSPRGTGDYEQYF. CDR3 nucleotide sequence: TGCGCCAGCTCCCCCCGCGGGACAGGGGACTACGAGCAGTACTTC.

The chain has TRBV2 and TRBJ2-3; the match to TRBD2 covers 11 bases. The germline CDR1 and CDR2 sequences are SNHLY and FYNNEI. V dropped 6 bases and J dropped 1; count of bases not matched to a gene: 0. The CDR3 is 14 residues long. The CDR3 sequence is CASRTSGGTDTQYF. CDR3 nucleotide sequence: TGTGCCAGCAGGACTAGCGGGGGCACAGATACGCAGTATTTT.

The chain joins TRBV29-1 to TRBJ2-5, with 8 bases identical to TRBD1. CDR3 length: 15 residues. Germline trimming cut 0 bases from V and 5 bases from J; bases unmatched to any gene: 8. Germline loops: CDR1 SQVTM, CDR2 ANQGSEA. The CDR3 DNA reads TGCAGCGTTGAAGATCAAGGGACAGGCGGGGAGACCCAGTACTTC. Protein sequence: CSVEDQGTGGETQYF. Full variable domain (outside the CDR3, taken from reference TRBV29-1 and TRBJ2-5): SAVISQKPSRDICQRGTSLTIQCQVDSQVTMMFWYRQQPGQSLTLIATANQGSEATYESGFVIDKFPISRPNLTFSTLTVSNMSPEDSSIYLCSVEDQGTGGETQYFGPGTRLLVL.

The rearrangement uses TRBV5-1 and TRBJ2-5; the D gene is possibly TRBD2 (6 bases). The CDR3 totals 17 residues. Germline loops: CDR1 SGHRS, CDR2 YFSETQ. The V end was cut by 1 base, the J end by 7 bases, with 23 bases between. CDR3 bases: TGCGCCAGCAGCTTGATTACGGCTAGCGCGACCGGGGGGACCCAGTACTTC. Amino acid sequence: CASSLITASATGGTQYF.

The chain combines TRBV5-5 with TRBJ2-1, with a tentative D call TRBD1 (6 bases). The CDR3 is made up of 14 amino acids. The germline CDR1 and CDR2 sequences are SGHKS and YYEKEE (reference sequence). Trimming took off 3 bases at V and 9 bases at J, with 16 bases between the two ends. DNA for the CDR3: TGTGCCAGCAGCTACCGACAGGTCATGAGTGAGCAGTTCTTC. This gives the protein CASSYRQVMSEQFF.

V gene TRBV6-5 combines with J gene TRBJ1-3, with 9 bases identical to TRBD1. The junction had 7 bases not matched to a gene; V was cut back by 4 bases and J by 3 bases. Germline lookup yields CDR1 MNHEY and CDR2 SVGAGI. The CDR3 runs to 16 residues. The DNA for the CDR3 is TGTGCCAGCAGTTCGAGACAGGGGGACAGTGGAAACACCATATATTTT. As protein: CASSSRQGDSGNTIYF.